The 27 T cell receptor beta chains in this list originate from one sample, sequenced in a study of T cell changes during pregnancy in multiple sclerosis. TCRdb's copy holds only in-frame clones and misses some; the assay was immunoSEQ multiplex PCR. The sample has tens of thousands of clones, under 95% seen once. Sequenced here: peripheral blood, sampled in the third trimester of pregnancy. These receptors came from a female donor in good health, enrolled as a control in a pregnancy study.

CDR3 protein: CASSLGAPHEFF. In DNA, the CDR3 is TGTGCCAGCAGCTTAGGGGCCCCACACGAGTTCTTC. The J gene is TRBJ2-1, the V gene TRBV7-9; D remains ambiguous. Germline loops: CDR1 SEHNR, CDR2 FQNEAQ (reference sequence). V was cut by 1 base and J by 14 bases, with 12 bases left in between. This CDR3 contains 12 residues.

The chain combines TRBV4-3 with TRBJ1-1; no clear D. From germline, CDR1 is LGHNA and CDR2 YSLEER. The CDR3 totals 15 residues. V was shortened by 0 bases and J by 0 bases, with 8 bases between the two germline ends. CDR3 nucleotide sequence: TGCGCCAGCAGCCAAGATCAGCGGGTGAACACTGAAGCTTTCTTT. Its translation: CASSQDQRVNTEAFF.

V is TRBV5-4 and J is TRBJ1-3, with D perhaps matching TRBD1 (5 bases). Trimming cost V 0 bases and J 0 bases, with 10 bases left between them. The CDR3 length is 16 residues. Germline CDR1 and CDR2: SGHNT and YYREEE (reference sequence). The CDR3 DNA follows: TGTGCCAGCAGCTTGGGGGGCGCCCGCTCTGGAAACACCATATATTTT. This translates into CASSLGGARSGNTIYF. Supplemented by reference TRBV5-4 and TRBJ1-3, the full variable domain reads ETGVTQSPTHLIKTRGQQVTLRCSSQSGHNTVSWYQQALGQGPQFIFQYYREEENGRGNFPPRFSGLQFPNYSSELNVNALELDDSALYLCASSLGGARSGNTIYFGEGSWLTVV.

V is TRBV7-2 and J is TRBJ2-7; TRBD1 is a possible D gene (5 bases). The CDR3 extends over 16 amino acids. Germline V gene data show CDR1 as SGHTA and CDR2 as FQGNSA. The germline V and J ends were trimmed by 0 bases and 6 bases, with 18 bases remaining between them. CDR3 protein: CASSLAPWQGRSEQYF. CDR3 in DNA: TGTGCCAGCAGCTTAGCCCCGTGGCAGGGCCGGTCCGAGCAGTACTTC.

The J gene is TRBJ1-5, the V gene TRBV7-2, with TRBD1 identical over 7 bases. V shed 4 bases, J shed 13 bases, and the junction held 10 bases outside the gene matches. Germline V gene data show CDR1 as SGHTA and CDR2 as FQGNSA. The CDR3 covers 13 residues. For the CDR3, the DNA is TGTGCCAGCAGCTCATCCACCGGACAGGAACAGCATTTT. It is translated as CASSSSTGQEQHF.

The chain has TRBV28 and TRBJ2-1, with TRBD1 matching over 9 bases. CDR1 and CDR2 from the germline V gene are MDHEN and SYDVKM. Unmatched junction bases numbered 9, after V lost 5 bases and J lost 4 bases. There are 16 residues in the CDR3. CDR3 sequence reads: CASSPRTGVTYNEQFF. CDR3 nucleotide sequence: TGTGCCAGCAGTCCCCGGACAGGGGTTACGTACAATGAGCAGTTCTTC.

The chain has TRBV11-3 and TRBJ2-2; D may be TRBD2 (6 bases). The V end lost 5 bases, the J end lost 3 bases, and 7 bases lay between the germline ends. This CDR3 is 13 amino acids long. Germline assignment: CDR1 SGHNT and CDR2 YENEEA. As DNA, the CDR3 is TGTGCCAGCAGCGGGACTTACACCGGGGAGCTGTTTTTT. It yields the protein CASSGTYTGELFF.

This rearrangement joins TRBV28 to TRBJ2-1; 13 bases line up with TRBD2. Germline trimming cut 5 bases from V and 8 bases from J; bases unmatched to any gene: 6. The CDR3 is made up of 15 amino acids. Germline CDR1 and CDR2: MDHEN and SYDVKM. The CDR3 DNA is TGTGCCAGCAGTCGGGGGACTAGCGGGGACGATGAGCAGTTCTTC. Translated: CASSRGTSGDDEQFF.

This chain joins TRBV6-5 and TRBJ1-2; 8 nucleotides agree with TRBD1. J was trimmed by 7 bases and V by 0 bases; bases with no gene match: 4. The CDR3 runs 14 residues. Germline CDR1 and CDR2: MNHEY and SVGAGI. CDR3 residues: CASSYSPGGRGYTF. The CDR3 bases are TGTGCCAGCAGTTACTCGCCAGGGGGCCGTGGCTACACCTTC.

V gene TRBV4-1 combines with J gene TRBJ1-2, with 7 bases identical to TRBD1. Per the germline V gene, CDR1 is MGHRA and CDR2 is YSYEKL. This CDR3 contains 15 residues. Trimming removed 2 bases from V and 0 bases from J; junction bases left unmatched: 3. The CDR3 region is CASSQQTGTNYGYTF. CDR3 nucleotide sequence: TGCGCCAGCAGCCAACAGACAGGGACTAACTATGGCTACACCTTC.

CDR3 protein: CASRSGDSSNEKLFF. In nucleotides, the CDR3 is TGTGCCAGCCGATCTGGGGACAGCTCTAATGAAAAACTGTTTTTT. This sequence joins TRBV2 and TRBJ1-4, with 7 bases identical to TRBD1. Germline lookup yields CDR1 SNHLY and CDR2 FYNNEI. This CDR3 contains 15 residues. V gave up 8 bases and J gave up 3 bases; unmatched junction bases: 9.

This chain joins TRBV18 and TRBJ2-3; D is unresolved. The CDR3 has 14 residues. Germline CDR1 is KGHSH and CDR2 is LQKENI. Trimming left V 0 bases short and J 5 bases short, with 9 bases between. This CDR3 is CASSPPQRRDTQYF. The CDR3 DNA reads as TGTGCCAGCTCACCACCCCAACGTAGAGATACGCAGTATTTT.

This sequence joins TRBV5-6 and TRBJ2-4; the D is unclear. This CDR3 comprises 16 residues. Germline V gene lookup returns CDR1 SGHDT and CDR2 YYEEEE. With 0 bases removed from V and 0 bases from J, the gap between germline ends came to 10 bases. The CDR3 bases are TGTGCCAGCAGCTTGGTCCCCTCCCTAGCCAAAAACATTCAGTACTTC. Residues: CASSLVPSLAKNIQYF.

The rearrangement uses TRBV2 and TRBJ1-2; 9 bases line up with TRBD1. The CDR3 contains 14 residues. Germline V CDR1 and CDR2: SNHLY, FYNNEI. V lost 6 bases to trimming and J lost 5 bases; unmatched junction nucleotides: 7. CDR3 nucleotide sequence: TGTGCCAGCAGCCCCCGGACAGGGGATTATGGCTACACCTTC. Protein sequence: CASSPRTGDYGYTF.

This chain connects TRBV7-9 to TRBJ1-3; 9 positions agree with TRBD1. The J segment lost 4 bases and the V segment lost 5 bases, leaving 3 bases of the junction unmatched. Looked up from germline, CDR1 is SEHNR and CDR2 is FQNEAQ (reference sequence). The CDR3 has 14 residues. CDR3 amino acids: CASSGQGRGNTIYF. DNA for the CDR3: TGTGCCAGCAGCGGACAGGGGAGGGGAAACACCATATATTTT.

V and J are TRBV4-3 and TRBJ2-7; perhaps TRBD1 as D (6 bases). This CDR3 is built from 14 residues. Germline CDR1 is LGHNA and CDR2 is YSLEER. The V gene lost 1 base and the J gene lost 2 bases, with 9 bases spanning the gap. The CDR3 sequence: CASSQGGPAYEQYF. CDR3 DNA sequence: TGCGCCAGCAGCCAAGGGGGGCCTGCCTACGAGCAGTACTTC.

The chain employs TRBV7-8 and TRBJ2-3, with 7 nucleotides matching TRBD2. Unmatched junction bases numbered 6, after V lost 6 bases and J lost 3 bases. Germline lookup yields CDR1 SGHVS and CDR2 FQNEAQ. The CDR3 spans 14 residues. This chain's CDR3 is CASSVRGETDTQYF. Here the CDR3 DNA reads TGTGCCAGCAGTGTTCGGGGGGAAACAGATACGCAGTATTTT.

The chain has TRBV28 and TRBJ1-2; 7 bases line up with TRBD1. The CDR3 has 15 residues. The junction had 11 bases not matched to a gene; V was cut back by 2 bases and J by 8 bases. CDR1 and CDR2 (germline): MDHEN, SYDVKM. CDR3 DNA: TGTGCCAGCAGTTTAAAGGGCTACAGGGGTGACGGCTACACCTTC. It encodes CASSLKGYRGDGYTF.

The rearrangement links TRBV7-8 to TRBJ1-5; D not certain. The V end lost 2 bases, the J end lost 2 bases, and 10 bases lay between the germline ends. Germline lookup yields CDR1 SGHVS and CDR2 FQNEAQ. CDR3 length equals 15 residues. In nucleotides, the CDR3 is TGTGCCAGCAGCTTATCGGGATCGGGCAATCAGCCCCAGCATTTT. Translated, it gives CASSLSGSGNQPQHF. Full variable domain (missing parts from reference TRBV7-8 and TRBJ1-5): GAGVSQSPRYKVAKRGQDVALRCDPISGHVSLFWYQQALGQGPEFLTYFQNEAQLDKSGLPSDRFFAERPEGSVSTLKIQRTQQEDSAVYLCASSLSGSGNQPQHFGDGTRLSIL.

V is TRBV5-4 and J is TRBJ1-6; 9 bases line up with TRBD1. The V segment lost 0 bases and the J segment 7 bases; nucleotides outside the gene matches: 2. This CDR3 is built from 15 residues. Germline CDR1 and CDR2: SGHNT and YYREEE (reference sequence). The CDR3 DNA follows: TGTGCCAGCAGCTTGGCGGGACAGGGAAATTCACCCCTCCACTTT. It encodes CASSLAGQGNSPLHF.

This clone was recorded only once. The CDR3 sequence is CASSPGGTLAATEAFF. In nucleotides, the CDR3 is TGTGCCAGTAGTCCTGGGGGGACGCTGGCAGCCACTGAAGCTTTCTTT. This chain links TRBV19 with TRBJ1-1; weak D call: TRBD1 (5 bases). With 5 bases removed from V and 4 bases from J, the gap between germline ends came to 20 bases. The length of the CDR3 is 16 residues. Germline CDR1 is LNHDA and CDR2 is SQIVND (reference sequence).

The V call is TRBV7-8, the J call TRBJ2-3; D is perhaps TRBD2 (5 bases). The ends were cut back, 11 bases at V and 7 bases at J, with 19 bases in the middle. Germline V gives CDR1 SGHVS, CDR2 FQNEAQ. This CDR3 is built from 13 residues. The CDR3 region is CAGAAQSMNTQYF. In nucleotides, the CDR3 is TGTGCCGGAGCGGCCCAGAGCATGAATACGCAGTATTTT. Supplemented by reference TRBV7-8 and TRBJ2-3, the full variable domain reads GAGVSQSPRYKVAKRGQDVALRCDPISGHVSLFWYQQALGQGPEFLTYFQNEAQLDKSGLPSDRFFAERPEGSVSTLKIQRTQQEDSAVYLCAGAAQSMNTQYFGPGTRLTVL.

The chain has TRBV7-3 and TRBJ2-3; D not certain. Trimming took 2 bases from V and 2 from J, leaving 5 bases between them. Germline loops: CDR1 SGHTA, CDR2 FQGTGA. The CDR3 runs to 13 residues. This CDR3 is CASSLENTDTQYF. DNA for the CDR3: TGTGCCAGCAGCTTAGAGAACACAGATACGCAGTATTTT.

The chain combines TRBV2 with TRBJ1-2; no definite D call. V was trimmed by 7 bases and J by 2 bases, leaving 17 bases between them. This CDR3 has 15 residues. CDR1 and CDR2 from the germline V gene are SNHLY and FYNNEI. CDR3 protein: CASTPAGSRNYGYTF. CDR3 sequence (DNA): TGTGCCAGCACTCCGGCGGGGAGTCGGAACTATGGCTACACCTTC.

The rearrangement links TRBV14 to TRBJ2-5; D gene uncertain. There are 13 residues in the CDR3. The ends were cut back, 5 bases at V and 5 bases at J, with 12 bases in the middle. CDR1 is SGHDN and CDR2 is FVKESK in the germline V gene. DNA of the CDR3: TGTGCCAGCAGCAACAGTCACTGGGAGACCCAGTACTTC. Residues: CASSNSHWETQYF.

This chain joins TRBV5-3 and TRBJ1-2, with 8 bases aligning to TRBD1. TRBV5-3 is reported as an ORF; its role is uncertain. The CDR3 runs 14 residues. V shed 5 bases and J 4 bases; nucleotides not matched to a gene: 7. Written as DNA, the CDR3 is TGTGCCAGAAGATCGGACAGGGTCGTCTATGGCTACACCTTC. Translated: CARRSDRVVYGYTF.

This chain uses TRBV9 with TRBJ1-1; D is possibly TRBD1 (6 bases). CDR1 and CDR2 from the germline V gene are SGDLS and YYNGEE. The V and J ends lost 10 bases and 5 bases respectively, with 21 bases between them. The CDR3 totals 14 residues. CDR3 sequence: CASSEGGEGTEAFF. DNA of the CDR3: TGTGCCTCCTCGGAAGGGGGTGAGGGGACTGAAGCTTTCTTT.